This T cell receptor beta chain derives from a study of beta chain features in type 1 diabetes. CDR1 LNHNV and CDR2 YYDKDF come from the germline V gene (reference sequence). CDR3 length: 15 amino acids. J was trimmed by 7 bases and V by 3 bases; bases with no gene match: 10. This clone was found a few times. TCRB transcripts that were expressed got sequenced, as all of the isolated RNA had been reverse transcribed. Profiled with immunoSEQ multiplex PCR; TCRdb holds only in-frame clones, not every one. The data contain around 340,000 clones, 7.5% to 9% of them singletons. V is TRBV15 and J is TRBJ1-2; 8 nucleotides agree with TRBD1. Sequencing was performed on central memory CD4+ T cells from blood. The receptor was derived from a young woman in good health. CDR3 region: CATSRAGQGSVGYTF. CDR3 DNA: TGTGCCACCAGCAGGGCCGGACAGGGTTCCGTTGGCTACACCTTC.